This T cell receptor (beta chain) was obtained from a study of shared clonotypes between healthy human individuals. Study findings and constraints: Rarefaction indicated that sorted-subset sequencing remained incomplete although depth was large. Sharing of clonotypes among donors was expected to vary with sequencing depth. Relative to clonotypes present in all four donors, those not shared had lower generation probabilities.

CDR1 is MGHDK, CDR2 SYGVNS, per germline. This CDR3 is built from 12 residues. Trimming took off 1 base at V and 10 bases at J, with 5 bases between the two ends. Deep was the level at which the assay was run. Using immunoSEQ multiplex PCR, the repertoire was profiled, and TCRdb retains in-frame clones only, with some absent. The sample carries 2 million to 2.5 million clones, more than 90% recorded once. This clone was observed a handful of times. Its antigen remains unknown. This TCR came from a man between 18 and 29 years old in good health. The chain is built from TRBV25-1 and TRBJ1-6; D remains unclear. The sequencing sample was made of naive CD4+ T cells sorted from blood. Subset described: CD45RA+ positively selected. The CDR3 nucleotides are TGTGCCAGCAGTGAATCGAACTCACCCCTCCACTTT. This encodes CASSESNSPLHF.